A selection of T cell receptor beta chains follows, all from one sample in a study of blood T cell repertoires in COVID-19. Clones were read by immunoSEQ multiplex PCR, and TCRdb kept only the in-frame ones, dropping some. The data show 150,000 to 200,000 clones, around 80% seen once. Sample: peripheral blood. All receptors derive from a woman aged 70 to 79 with acute or convalescent COVID-19. Both conserved end residues are part of each CDR3. The D gene is left open where the match is weak. Rows give clone size only sometimes, using once, few, many, or a class for an expanded clone.

abundance,j_gene,v_gene,d_gene,CDR3nt,CDR3aa
NA,TRBJ2-3,TRBV18,NA,TGTGCCAGCTCACCGCCGGGACTCTTACTTGCAGATACGCAGTATTTT,CASSPPGLLLADTQYF
NA,TRBJ1-4,TRBV3-1/TRBV3-2,NA,TGTGCCAGCAGCCAAGGGGGAAACAGGGCCTATGCACTGTTTTTT,CASSQGGNRAYALFF
NA,TRBJ2-1,TRBV5-1,TRBD1,TGCGCCAGCAGCTCGGGACAGGGGGGCAATGAGCAGTTCTTC,CASSSGQGGNEQFF
NA,TRBJ2-2,TRBV4-2,TRBD2,TGTGCCAGCGGCCAAGACCCTAGCGGGGGTGGGGAGCTGTTTTTT,CASGQDPSGGGELFF
NA,TRBJ2-6,TRBV4-1,NA,TGCGCCAGCAGCCAACGCTCAGAGCGAATAGCTCCTGGGGCCAACGTCCTGACTTTC,CASSQRSERIAPGANVLTF
few,TRBJ2-7,TRBV7-8,NA,TGTGCCAGCAGCTTAGCTGGCCTCCGGGATCGGGAGCAGTACTTC,CASSLAGLRDREQYF
few,TRBJ1-1,TRBV29-1,TRBD1,TGCAGCGCAACCACCGACAGGGCGGCTGGGCTGATGAACACTGAAGCTTTCTTT,CSATTDRAAGLMNTEAFF
NA,TRBJ2-7,TRBV28,TRBD2,TGTGCCAGCAGACGGACTAGCGGTACCTACGAGCAGTACTTC,CASRRTSGTYEQYF
NA,TRBJ2-2,TRBV5-8,NA,TGTGCCAGCAGCTTGGGGTCGGCGGTGACCGGGGAGCTGTTTTTT,CASSLGSAVTGELFF
NA,TRBJ2-3,TRBV11-3,TRBD2,TGTGCCAGCAGCTTCTCAACTAGCGGGATAGGAGATACGCAGTATTTT,CASSFSTSGIGDTQYF
NA,TRBJ1-5,TRBV19,TRBD1,TGTGCCAGTAGTATAGATCGGACAGGGGTACAGCCCCAGCATTTT,CASSIDRTGVQPQHF
once,TRBJ2-7,TRBV30,NA,TGTGCCTGGAGTTTCGGGTACGAGCAGTACTTC,CAWSFGYEQYF
NA,TRBJ1-2,TRBV5-4,TRBD1,TGTGCCAGCAGACCCGACAGGGGCGATGGCTACACCTTC,CASRPDRGDGYTF
NA,TRBJ1-2,TRBV28,NA,TGTGCCAGCAGTTTAGCGTTCCGGGACATGGATGGCTACACCTTC,CASSLAFRDMDGYTF
NA,TRBJ1-1,TRBV6-6,NA,TGTGCCAGCATGAGGGCGTTGAACACTGAAGCTTTCTTT,CASMRALNTEAFF
NA,TRBJ2-5,TRBV7-9,TRBD1,TGTGCCAGCAGCTATACAGGGGAGCCTCAAGAGACCCAGTACTTC,CASSYTGEPQETQYF
NA,TRBJ2-2,TRBV19,TRBD1,TGTGCCAGTAGTATGTACCGGGACAGGGGTACCGGGGAGCTGTTTTTT,CASSMYRDRGTGELFF
NA,TRBJ1-2,TRBV7-2,NA,TGTGCCAGCAGCTTAGGGGCAGGGGTGTGGTATGGCTACACCTTC,CASSLGAGVWYGYTF
NA,TRBJ2-7,TRBV24-1,TRBD2,TGTGCCACCAGTGACGTCCGGACTAGCAACGAGCAGTACTTC,CATSDVRTSNEQYF
NA,TRBJ1-2,TRBV19,NA,TGTGCCAGTGGACACGAGGACAGCCTGCATGGCGGCTACACCTTC,CASGHEDSLHGGYTF
NA,TRBJ2-7,TRBV27,NA,TGTGCCAGCAGTCCCCGGGACAACTCCTACGAGCAGTACTTC,CASSPRDNSYEQYF
NA,TRBJ1-5,TRBV6-6,NA,TGTGCCAGCAGTTATTCGGGAGATTCCAATCAGCCCCAGCATTTT,CASSYSGDSNQPQHF
few,TRBJ1-1,TRBV19,NA,TGTGCCAGTAGTGTACAGGGTTCATTGGCTGAAGCTTTCTTT,CASSVQGSLAEAFF
NA,TRBJ1-4,TRBV10-1,TRBD1,TGCGCCAGCAGTGAGTCCACCCCAGGGGGCGGTTGGGTGAGTGAAAAACTGTTTTTT,CASSESTPGGGWVSEKLFF
NA,TRBJ2-7,TRBV5-1,TRBD1,TGCGCCAGCAGCTCTGGGACAGGGGGCAACGAGCAGTACTTC,CASSSGTGGNEQYF
NA,TRBJ1-1,TRBV5-4,TRBD1,TGTGCCAGCAGCCTAGAGCCCGGGACAGCCTACACTGAAGCTTTCTTT,CASSLEPGTAYTEAFF
NA,TRBJ1-1,TRBV27,TRBD1,TGTGCCAGCAGTTTATGGACAGGGGGAACTGAAGCTTTCTTT,CASSLWTGGTEAFF
once,TRBJ1-5,TRBV6-1,TRBD1,TGTGCCAGCAGTGAAGCGGGGACAGGGGGTCGACAGCCCCAGCATTTT,CASSEAGTGGRQPQHF
NA,TRBJ2-1,TRBV15,NA,TGTGCCACCAGCAGAGTCGCGGGGGCGGGGGAGAATGAGCAGTTCTTC,CATSRVAGAGENEQFF
once,TRBJ2-3,TRBV6-5,TRBD2,TGTGCCAGCAGCCTCGGGATAGCGGGAGTAGATACGCAGTATTTT,CASSLGIAGVDTQYF
NA,TRBJ2-7,TRBV7-2,NA,TGTGCCAGCAGCTCCGACAGCGACTACGAGCAGTACTTC,CASSSDSDYEQYF
NA,TRBJ1-2,TRBV4-3,NA,TGCGCCAGCAGGGCAGGCAGGGCTAACTATGGCTACACCTTC,CASRAGRANYGYTF
NA,TRBJ2-4,TRBV6-6,NA,TGTGCCAGCAGTTACTCGAGGGGGAGTAACATTCAGTACTTC,CASSYSRGSNIQYF
NA,TRBJ1-5,TRBV6-2/TRBV6-3,TRBD1,TGTGCCAGCAGTTACGATATGGGACAGGGAGTTAGCAATCAGCCCCAGCATTTT,CASSYDMGQGVSNQPQHF